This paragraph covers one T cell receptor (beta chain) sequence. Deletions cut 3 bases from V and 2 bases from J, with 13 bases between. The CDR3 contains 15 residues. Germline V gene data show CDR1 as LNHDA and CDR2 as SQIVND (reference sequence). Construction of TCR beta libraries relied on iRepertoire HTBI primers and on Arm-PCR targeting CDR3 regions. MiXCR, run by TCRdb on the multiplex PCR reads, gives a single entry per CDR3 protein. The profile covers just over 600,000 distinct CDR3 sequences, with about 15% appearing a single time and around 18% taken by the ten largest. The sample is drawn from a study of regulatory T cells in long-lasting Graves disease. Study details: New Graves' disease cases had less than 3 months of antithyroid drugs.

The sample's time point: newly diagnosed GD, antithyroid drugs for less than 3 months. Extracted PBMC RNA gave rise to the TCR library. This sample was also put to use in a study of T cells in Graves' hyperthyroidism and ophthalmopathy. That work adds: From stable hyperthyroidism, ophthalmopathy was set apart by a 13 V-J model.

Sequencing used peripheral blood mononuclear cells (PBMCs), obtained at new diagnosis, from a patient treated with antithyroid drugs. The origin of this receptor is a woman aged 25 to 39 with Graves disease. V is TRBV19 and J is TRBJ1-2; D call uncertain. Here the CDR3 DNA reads TGTGCCAGTAGTATGATCTTTGGAGAGAACTATGGCTACACCTTC. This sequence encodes CASSMIFGENYGYTF.